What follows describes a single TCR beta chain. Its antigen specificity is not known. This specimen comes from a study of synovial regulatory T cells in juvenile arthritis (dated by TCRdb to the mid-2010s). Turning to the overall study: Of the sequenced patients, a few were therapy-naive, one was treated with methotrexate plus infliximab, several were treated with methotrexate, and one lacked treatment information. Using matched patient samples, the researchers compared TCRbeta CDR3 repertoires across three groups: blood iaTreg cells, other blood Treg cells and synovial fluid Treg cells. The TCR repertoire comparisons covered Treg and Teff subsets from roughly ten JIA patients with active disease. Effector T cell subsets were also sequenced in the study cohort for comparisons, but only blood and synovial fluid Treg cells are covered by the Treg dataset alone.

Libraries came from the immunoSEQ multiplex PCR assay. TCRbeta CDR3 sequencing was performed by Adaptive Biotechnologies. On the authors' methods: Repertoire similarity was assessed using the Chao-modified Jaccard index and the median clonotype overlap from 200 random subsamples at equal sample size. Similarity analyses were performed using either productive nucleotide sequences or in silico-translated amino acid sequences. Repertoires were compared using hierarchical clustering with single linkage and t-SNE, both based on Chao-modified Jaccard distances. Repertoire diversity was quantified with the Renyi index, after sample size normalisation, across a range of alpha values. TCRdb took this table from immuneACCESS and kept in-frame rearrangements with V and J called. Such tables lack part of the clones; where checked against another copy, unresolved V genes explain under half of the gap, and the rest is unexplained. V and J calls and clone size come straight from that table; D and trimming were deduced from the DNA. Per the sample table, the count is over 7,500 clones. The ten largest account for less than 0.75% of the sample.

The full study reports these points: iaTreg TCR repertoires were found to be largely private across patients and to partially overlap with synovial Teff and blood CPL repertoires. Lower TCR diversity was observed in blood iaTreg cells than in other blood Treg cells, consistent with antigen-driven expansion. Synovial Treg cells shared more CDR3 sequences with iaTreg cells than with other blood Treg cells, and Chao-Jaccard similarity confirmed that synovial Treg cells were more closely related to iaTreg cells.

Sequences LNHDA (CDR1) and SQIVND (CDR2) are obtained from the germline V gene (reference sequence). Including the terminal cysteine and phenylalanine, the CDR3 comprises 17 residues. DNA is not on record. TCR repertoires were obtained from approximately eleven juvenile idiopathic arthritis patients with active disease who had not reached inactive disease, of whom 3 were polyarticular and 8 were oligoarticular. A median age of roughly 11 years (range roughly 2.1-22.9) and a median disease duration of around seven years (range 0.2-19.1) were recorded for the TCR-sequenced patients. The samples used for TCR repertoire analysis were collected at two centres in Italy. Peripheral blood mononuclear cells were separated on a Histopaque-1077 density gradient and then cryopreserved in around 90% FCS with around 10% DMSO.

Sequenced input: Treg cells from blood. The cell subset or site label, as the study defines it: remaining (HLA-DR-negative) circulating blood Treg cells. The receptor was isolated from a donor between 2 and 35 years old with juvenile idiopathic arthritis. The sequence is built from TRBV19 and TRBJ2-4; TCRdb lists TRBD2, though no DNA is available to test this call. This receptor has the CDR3 CASRGLAGEGAKNIQYF.